Sequencing of this TCR beta chain was carried out in a study of T cell repertoires in cytomegalovirus infection. Study-level information: Public TCR beta signatures marked donors with CMV infection and the matching HLA.

V lost 3 bases and J lost 4; bases outside the gene matches: 5. The CDR3 totals 16 residues. From germline, CDR1 is SGHRS and CDR2 YFSETQ. In TCRdb, the reads were re-called with MiXCR into one record per CDR3 protein. Here the sample spans around 530,000 distinct CDR3 sequences, less than 30% being singletons. General study results and limits: Clonotypes of TCR beta that were HLA-C-restricted and CMV-specific dominated the ex vivo response.

To note about this clonotype: Its specificity is not known.

The specimen sequenced was PBMCs. The chain carries TRBV5-1 and TRBJ2-5; 14 bases agree with TRBD2. This receptor was identified in a human donor in good health (CMV status not recorded). Some clones in this sample may be carry-over from other donors' samples. CDR3 in DNA: TGCGCCAGCAGCTCTCAAGGACTAGCGGGAGGAGAGACCCAGTACTTC. This encodes CASSSQGLAGGETQYF.